This T cell receptor (beta chain) stems from a study of OX40 agonist ivuxolimab in advanced cancers. Background on the study: Anti-PD-1, anti-PD-L1 or anti-CTLA-4 therapy given earlier was allowed, and 40% had some.

Only in-frame clones appear in the TCRdb table, and some are missing; sequencing was by immunoSEQ multiplex PCR. The sample lists some 77,000 clones; approximately 83% were seen once. The V gene's germline CDR1 is MNHNS and CDR2 SASEGT. The CDR3 runs to 12 residues. The V end was cut by 3 bases, the J end by 9 bases, with 9 bases between. Sequenced material: CD4+ or CD8+ T cells sorted from blood, taken in a trial of the OX40 agonist ivuxolimab. The receptor comes from an adult with an advanced solid tumor such as melanoma, head and neck, liver or kidney cancer. The chain employs TRBV6-1 and TRBJ2-1; D might be TRBD1 or TRBD2, each matching 5 bases. CDR3 sequence reads: CASSEGVGEQFF. The CDR3 DNA reads as TGTGCCAGCAGTGAGGGGGTGGGTGAGCAGTTCTTC.